Following are 9 T cell receptor beta chains from one sample sequenced in a study of T and B cells in COVID-19 patients. TRB was amplified from about 250-500 ng of blood genomic DNA. BIOMED2 TRB-A/B primer pools were used in multiplex TRB PCR. MiXCR, applied by TCRdb to the multiplex PCR reads, yields one record per CDR3 protein. The sample lists about 11,000 distinct CDR3 sequences; 30% were seen once. Sequencing used blood. The receptors here all came from a human donor with active COVID-19.

This chain connects TRBV5-1 to TRBJ1-4; 8 bases fit TRBD1. V trimming: 4 bases; J trimming: 4 bases; junction bases outside the gene matches: 6. From germline, CDR1 is SGHRS and CDR2 YFSETQ. The CDR3 is made up of 15 amino acids. Here the CDR3 DNA reads TGCGCCAGCAGCCTAGGGACAGGTTTTAATGAAAAACTGTTTTTT. It codes for CASSLGTGFNEKLFF.

Details on this clonotype: Sequence at one end of the junction differs from germline and may be a read error. The chain employs TRBV6-1 and TRBJ2-1; D not certain. This CDR3 contains 14 residues. CDR1 MNHNS and CDR2 SASEGT come from the germline V gene. The chain's CDR3 is CASSESGRYNKQFF. In DNA form, the CDR3 reads TGTGCCAGCAGTGAGTCTGGGCGGTACAATAAGCAGTTCTTC.

V is TRBV5-4 and J is TRBJ2-2; D is unresolved. The V end lost 2 bases, the J end lost 4 bases, and 6 bases lay between the germline ends. The CDR3 runs 13 residues. CDR1 is SGHNT and CDR2 is YYREEE in the germline V gene (reference sequence). CDR3 bases: TGTGCCAGCAGCTTCCTTTCCACCGGGGAGCTGTTTTTT. Its translation: CASSFLSTGELFF. Full variable domain (rest looked up from reference TRBV5-4 and TRBJ2-2): ETGVTQSPTHLIKTRGQQVTLRCSSQSGHNTVSWYQQALGQGPQFIFQYYREEENGRGNFPPRFSGLQFPNYSSELNVNALELDDSALYLCASSFLSTGELFFGEGSRLTVL.

Of note for this clonotype: A junction boundary mismatches the germline segment, possibly from a read error. The CDR3, as DNA: TGCGCCAGCAGCTTTTTGGGCAGCTCCTACAATGAGCAGTTCTTC. Translation: CASSFLGSSYNEQFF. The chain recombines TRBV13 with TRBJ2-1, with D hard to call. Germline V gives CDR1 PRHDT, CDR2 FYEKMQ (reference sequence). The CDR3 spans 15 residues.

CDR3 sequence (DNA): TGTGCCAGCAGCTTGCGGACAGGGAGAGGCAATCAGCCCCAGCATTTT. Translated, it gives CASSLRTGRGNQPQHF. The V gene is TRBV5-6, the J gene TRBJ1-5; 8 nucleotides align to TRBD1. V dropped 1 base and J dropped 2; count of bases not matched to a gene: 5. The CDR3 runs 16 residues. Germline V CDR1 and CDR2: SGHDT, YYEEEE.

Within the sample, this clonotype is medium-sized. V gene TRBV29-1 combines with J gene TRBJ2-5; 7 bases match TRBD2. Germline V gene lookup returns CDR1 SQVTM and CDR2 ANQGSEA. V shed 8 bases, J shed 2 bases, and the junction held 2 bases outside the gene matches. This CDR3 has 11 residues. In DNA, the CDR3 is TGCAGCTCCGGGGGGCAAGAGACCCAGTACTTC. It translates to CSSGGQETQYF.

Comments on this clonotype: One end of the junction varies from germline; a read error may be responsible. The chain carries TRBV6-1 and TRBJ2-7; D ambiguous. The length of the CDR3 is 14 residues. Germline CDR1 MNHNS, CDR2 SASEGT. CDR3 DNA sequence: TGTGCCAGCTCCCAAGGCTGGAGCTCCTACGAGCAGAACTTC. It specifies CASSQGWSSYEQNF.

This sequence joins TRBV5-4 and TRBJ2-7, with 7 positions matching TRBD1. CDR1 SGHNT and CDR2 YYREEE come from the germline V gene (reference sequence). The CDR3 loop spans 13 amino acids. The junction had 3 bases not matched to a gene; V was cut back by 4 bases and J by 2 bases. The CDR3 DNA reads as TGTGCCAGCAGCCCAGGGACAGCCTACGAGCAGTACTTC. Translated, it gives CASSPGTAYEQYF.

V is TRBV5-5 and J is TRBJ2-7, with 7 bases fitting TRBD1. This CDR3 comprises 14 residues. Germline trimming cut 1 base from V and 4 bases from J; bases unmatched to any gene: 5. Germline V gene lookup returns CDR1 SGHKS and CDR2 YYEKEE (reference sequence). The DNA of the CDR3 is TGTGCCAGCAGCTTGACACAGGGGATATACGAGCAGTACTTC. This gives the protein CASSLTQGIYEQYF.